This is a list of T cell receptor beta chains from one sample in a study of T cell responses to AZD1222 COVID-19 vaccine. The method was immunoSEQ multiplex PCR; TCRdb's version includes in-frame clones alone and lacks a portion of them. The sample consists of fewer than 150,000 clones, approximately 90% of them appearing once. Here the sequenced sample was peripheral blood, taken on day 0 of AZD1222 vaccination. Receptors originate from an adult in good health. Both conserved end residues are part of each CDR3. A D gene is named only where the DNA matches it firmly. Rows may omit the clone size; those that give it use once, few, many or a size class.

cdr3_nt	cdr3_aa	clone_size	d_call	v_call	j_call
TGTGCCACATATATCGACAGTAACACCGGGGAGCTGTTTTTT	CATYIDSNTGELFF	.	.	TRBV10-3	TRBJ2-2
TGTGCCAGCAGCTCCTCCGGGTTTGCAGGACATAACTATGGCTACACCTTC	CASSSSGFAGHNYGYTF	.	.	TRBV5-4	TRBJ1-2
TGTGCCACCACCTCCCCTCTGATAGTGCCGGCTAACTATGGCTACACCTTC	CATTSPLIVPANYGYTF	.	.	TRBV24-1	TRBJ1-2
TGTGCCAGTAGTCCCACGGCAGCCGCCCGGGAAAAACTGTTTTTT	CASSPTAAAREKLFF	.	.	TRBV19	TRBJ1-4
TGTGCCACCACTAGGGACAGAAGGCTGAACACTGAAGCTTTCTTT	CATTRDRRLNTEAFF	.	TRBD1	TRBV19	TRBJ1-1
TGTGCCAGCAGTCAGGGGAACTATGGCTACACCTTC	CASSQGNYGYTF	once	.	TRBV25-1	TRBJ1-2
TGTGCCAGCAGTTATCAAGCGGAGCACACAGATACGCAGTATTTT	CASSYQAEHTDTQYF	.	.	TRBV6-2/TRBV6-3	TRBJ2-3
TGTGCCAGCAGCGAGATGGTTGGAAACACCATATATTTT	CASSEMVGNTIYF	.	.	TRBV6-4	TRBJ1-3
TGTGCCAGCAGCCAACTAGCGGGAACAGATACGCAGTATTTT	CASSQLAGTDTQYF	.	TRBD2	TRBV3-1/TRBV3-2	TRBJ2-3
TGTGCCTCAAGTCCGGCTGGCAATCAGCCCCAGCATTTT	CASSPAGNQPQHF	.	.	TRBV10-3	TRBJ1-5
TGTGCCAGCAGCTTAGAGTCGGTACAGCCCCAGCATTTT	CASSLESVQPQHF	.	.	TRBV7-8	TRBJ1-5
TGTGCCTGGAGTGTACTCAGGGGGCCCAACTATGGCTACACCTTC	CAWSVLRGPNYGYTF	few	TRBD1	TRBV30	TRBJ1-2
TGTGCCAGCAGCCAAGGACAGGGCTCGCATGGCTACACCTTC	CASSQGQGSHGYTF	.	TRBD1	TRBV3-1/TRBV3-2	TRBJ1-2
TGTGCCAGCAGGGAATTTGTCCGGGGGAACACTGAAGCTTTCTTT	CASREFVRGNTEAFF	.	.	TRBV7-8	TRBJ1-1
TGTGCCAGCAGCTTAATACAGGGGGCGGGTGACCTCCACTTT	CASSLIQGAGDLHF	.	TRBD1	TRBV7-2	TRBJ1-6
TGTGCCAGTAGTATTGGCGGAGCCACCGGGGAGCTGTTTTTT	CASSIGGATGELFF	once	.	TRBV19	TRBJ2-2
TGTGCCAGTATTGGAGCGGGTCACGAGACCCAGTACTTC	CASIGAGHETQYF	.	.	TRBV19	TRBJ2-5
TGCAGCGTTGAAGATGGGGCGTCTCGATATGGCTACACCTTC	CSVEDGASRYGYTF	.	.	TRBV29-1	TRBJ1-2
TGTGCCTGGCGTGAGACGCGGACAGGGGGCCGGTCACCCCTCCACTTT	CAWRETRTGGRSPLHF	.	TRBD1	TRBV30	TRBJ1-6
TGTGCCAGCTCCCGAACCGGACCGCCTAGCGGGCCCAATGAGCAGTTCTTC	CASSRTGPPSGPNEQFF	.	TRBD2	TRBV18	TRBJ2-1
TGTGCCAGCTCACCAACAGACAGCACCAATCAGCCCCAGCATTTT	CASSPTDSTNQPQHF	.	.	TRBV18	TRBJ1-5
TGTGCCAGCAGCTTAGGACGAGGGGGAAGGAACACCGGGGAGCTGTTTTTT	CASSLGRGGRNTGELFF	.	.	TRBV7-9	TRBJ2-2
TGTGCCACCCTTAGGGGTCGCGAGGATGAAGCTTTCTTT	CATLRGREDEAFF	once	.	TRBV10-3	TRBJ1-1
TGCAGCGTTGGACAGGGGGGAAACACCATATATTTT	CSVGQGGNTIYF	.	TRBD1	TRBV29-1	TRBJ1-3
TGTGCCAGCAGCGTACGGGGGACCGGGGAGCTGTTTTTT	CASSVRGTGELFF	.	.	TRBV9	TRBJ2-2
TGTGCCAGCAGCAAAGTCCTGAATGAGCAGTTCTTC	CASSKVLNEQFF	once	.	TRBV21-1	TRBJ2-1
TGTGCCAGCAGTTTAGGGTCTATAATTCAGGCCCTCCACTTT	CASSLGSIIQALHF	.	.	TRBV27	TRBJ1-6
TGTGCCAGCAGCTTCTCAGGACTAGCGGGGGGGCCATCGGCTACGCAGTATTTT	CASSFSGLAGGPSATQYF	few	TRBD2	TRBV11-3	TRBJ2-3
TGTGCCAGCAGCGTAGACAACAGGGGTGGCTACACCTTC	CASSVDNRGGYTF	.	TRBD1	TRBV9	TRBJ1-2
TGCGCCAGCAGCCAAATGACAGGGTGGCGGGAGCAGTTCTTC	CASSQMTGWREQFF	.	TRBD1	TRBV4-1	TRBJ2-1
TGTGCCACCAGCAGAGATCTAGGGGTGGCTGGAAACACCATATATTTT	CATSRDLGVAGNTIYF	.	.	TRBV15	TRBJ1-3
TGTGCCAGTAGTTATATCTCAGGGACCTCACCCCTCCACTTT	CASSYISGTSPLHF	.	.	TRBV19	TRBJ1-6
TGTGCCAGCAGCCCAATTAGCGGGGGCCCCCTCCACTTT	CASSPISGGPLHF	.	.	TRBV7-2	TRBJ1-6
TGCAGCGTGGCAACCAGAATGAACACTGAAGCTTTCTTT	CSVATRMNTEAFF	.	.	TRBV29-1	TRBJ1-1
TGTGCTAGCAGCCCTTTCGCGGGACGGAGCACAGATACGCAGTATTTT	CASSPFAGRSTDTQYF	once	.	TRBV7-7	TRBJ2-3
TGCGCCAGCAGCCAATATCCAGCGGCTTTCTTT	CASSQYPAAFF	.	.	TRBV4-3	TRBJ1-1
TGTGCCAGCAGCGCGGGACAGGCGAATTCACCCCTCCACTTT	CASSAGQANSPLHF	.	TRBD1	TRBV9	TRBJ1-6
TGTGCCAGCAGTGACCTCCGACTAGCGACAGATACGCAGTATTTT	CASSDLRLATDTQYF	.	TRBD2	TRBV6-4	TRBJ2-3